The 22 T cell receptor beta chains below come from one sample, sequenced in a study of CD8+ T cells in alopecia areata. Investigators isolated RNA and reverse transcribed it into cDNA to act as the sequencing template. Produced via immunoSEQ multiplex PCR; TCRdb's table is partial and in-frame only. The repertoire consists of over 150,000 clones, with more than 60% occurring once and the leading ten covering around 1.6%. The source was CD4+ T cells sorted from blood, collected at week 0. All receptors derive from a human donor with alopecia areata.

This clone was counted only a few times. V usage is TRBV29-1 and J usage is TRBJ1-1; no clear D gene. V was clipped by 6 bases and J by 5 bases, with 10 bases between them. Germline CDR1 SQVTM, CDR2 ANQGSEA. The CDR3 totals 11 residues. In DNA, the CDR3 is TGCAGCGTGCGTCGGTCGACTGAAGCTTTCTTT. This gives the protein CSVRRSTEAFF.

The chain is built from TRBV2 and TRBJ2-2; possibly TRBD1 for D (6 bases). V lost 7 bases and J lost 1, with 10 bases in between. The CDR3 is made up of 14 amino acids. Per germline, CDR1 SNHLY and CDR2 FYNNEI. CDR3 DNA: TGTGCCAGCAAGGAAGGGGGGAACACCGGGGAGCTGTTTTTT. It codes for CASKEGGNTGELFF.

The V gene is TRBV29-1, the J gene TRBJ1-4, with 10 bases lining up with TRBD1. J lost 8 bases, V lost 7 bases, and 7 bases had no gene match. CDR3 size: 13 residues. Germline loops: CDR1 SQVTM, CDR2 ANQGSEA. DNA of the CDR3: TGCAGCGCCCGACAGGGGGCAAAAGAAAAACTGTTTTTT. This encodes CSARQGAKEKLFF. Using reference TRBV29-1 and TRBJ1-4 for the parts outside the CDR3, the full variable domain is SAVISQKPSRDICQRGTSLTIQCQVDSQVTMMFWYRQQPGQSLTLIATANQGSEATYESGFVIDKFPISRPNLTFSTLTVSNMSPEDSSIYLCSARQGAKEKLFFGSGTQLSVL.

J is TRBJ1-2 and V is TRBV29-1; no reliable D call. Germline V lookup: CDR1 SQVTM, CDR2 ANQGSEA. There are 12 residues in the CDR3. The V end lost 5 bases, the J end lost 5 bases, and 12 bases lay between the germline ends. The CDR3 protein is CSVREGEYGYTF. The CDR3 DNA is TGCAGCGTTAGGGAGGGAGAGTATGGCTACACCTTC.

The chain is built from TRBV6-6 and TRBJ1-1; 9 bases line up with TRBD1. This CDR3 is built from 16 residues. Germline V gene lookup returns CDR1 MNHNY and CDR2 SVGAGI (reference sequence). V gave up 4 bases and J gave up 3 bases; unmatched junction bases: 9. The DNA of the CDR3 is TGTGCCAGCAGTTTCGGGACAGGGAGAGGAGACACTGAAGCTTTCTTT. Amino acids: CASSFGTGRGDTEAFF.

On this clone itself: Other DNA sequences in this specimen translate into the identical CDR3. The rearrangement uses TRBV29-1 and TRBJ2-2; D gene ambiguous. The CDR3 consists of 11 residues. Germline V gene sequence: CDR1 SQVTM, CDR2 ANQGSEA. The V end lost 2 bases, the J end lost 7 bases, and 5 bases lay between the germline ends. The CDR3 is CSVENGGELFF. The CDR3 coding sequence is TGCAGCGTTGAAAATGGCGGGGAGCTGTTTTTT.

The rearrangement uses TRBV7-8 and TRBJ2-1; D possibly corresponds to TRBD2 (5 bases). The CDR3 loop spans 13 amino acids. CDR1 is SGHVS and CDR2 is FQNEAQ in the germline V gene. V lost 0 bases, J lost 6 bases, and 6 bases lay in between. CDR3 DNA: TGTGCCAGCAGCTTAGCTCTAGCCAATGAGCAGTTCTTC. Its translation: CASSLALANEQFF.

The chain has TRBV19 and TRBJ1-2; D is perhaps TRBD1 (6 bases). Germline V gene lookup returns CDR1 LNHDA and CDR2 SQIVND (reference sequence). CDR3 size: 13 residues. The V end was cut by 4 bases, the J end by 4 bases, with 10 bases between. The DNA of the CDR3 is TGTGCCAGTAGTACACAGGGACCCTATGGCTACACCTTC. Translation: CASSTQGPYGYTF.

The rearrangement uses TRBV25-1 and TRBJ1-4, with 7 bases that match TRBD1. In germline, CDR1 is MGHDK, CDR2 SYGVNS. This CDR3 has 15 residues. V shed 1 base and J 10 bases; nucleotides not matched to a gene: 9. The CDR3 here is CASSESRGVRGKLFF. Here the CDR3 DNA reads TGTGCCAGCAGTGAATCCAGGGGGGTTAGGGGAAAACTGTTTTTT.

V and J are TRBV2 and TRBJ2-7, with D uncertain. CDR1 is SNHLY, CDR2 FYNNEI, per germline. The CDR3 spans 13 residues. Trimming removed 4 bases from V and 3 bases from J, with 10 bases in between. Written as DNA, the CDR3 is TGTGCCAGCAGTGTGGATTGGGGCTACGAGCAGTACTTC. Its translation: CASSVDWGYEQYF.

This clone was detected only once. V usage is TRBV4-3 and J usage is TRBJ1-5; D is uncertain. CDR1 and CDR2 from the germline V gene are LGHNA and YSLEER. The CDR3 has 13 residues. The V gene lost 4 bases and the J gene lost 4 bases, with 8 bases spanning the gap. CDR3 sequence (DNA): TGCGCCAGCAGCCGCACGCATAATCAGCCCCAGCATTTT. Amino acids: CASSRTHNQPQHF.

The V call is TRBV29-1, the J call TRBJ2-1; D is ambiguous. CDR1 and CDR2 from the germline V gene are SQVTM and ANQGSEA. Trimming stripped 7 bases from V and 9 bases from J, with 19 bases between. The CDR3 extends over 13 amino acids. The DNA for the CDR3 is TGCAGCGCCCGGCCTGAAGTTGTACTTGAGCAGTTCTTC. Protein: CSARPEVVLEQFF.

The chain recombines TRBV9 with TRBJ2-1, with a possible D match to TRBD2 (5 bases). In germline, CDR1 is SGDLS, CDR2 YYNGEE. V was pared by 0 bases and J by 2 bases, with 12 bases between. CDR3 length: 16 residues. In DNA, the CDR3 is TGTGCCAGCAGCGTAGAAAGGCGGGCAGCCTACAATGAGCAGTTCTTC. Protein: CASSVERRAAYNEQFF.

This rearrangement joins TRBV11-2 to TRBJ2-2, with TRBD2 identical over 8 bases. CDR1 and CDR2 from the germline V gene are SGHAT and FQNNGV. This CDR3 is built from 16 residues. The ends lost 5 bases at V and 8 bases at J; junction bases unmatched: 13. CDR3 coding DNA: TGTGCCAGCAGCCCGCCGGGCCTAGCGGGTGCTGGGGAGCTGTTTTTT. This sequence encodes CASSPPGLAGAGELFF. The complete variable domain, with remaining parts taken from reference TRBV11-2 and TRBJ2-2, reads EAGVAQSPRYKIIEKRQSVAFWCNPISGHATLYWYQQILGQGPKLLIQFQNNGVVDDSQLPKDRFSAERLKGVDSTLKIQPAKLEDSAVYLCASSPPGLAGAGELFFGEGSRLTVL.

The chain carries TRBV2 and TRBJ2-2; 7 nucleotides line up with TRBD1. The trim removed 9 bases at V and 0 bases at J, leaving 7 bases unmatched. Germline V gives CDR1 SNHLY, CDR2 FYNNEI. This CDR3 is built from 15 residues. The CDR3 bases are TGTGCCAGTGGAAGGACAGGATCGAACACCGGGGAGCTGTTTTTT. Translation: CASGRTGSNTGELFF.

CDR3 DNA: TGTGCCAGCAGCCAAGAGGGTGGGCCCCAGCATTTT. This gives the protein CASSQEGGPQHF. The rearrangement joins TRBV14 to TRBJ1-5; D is uncertain. Germline CDR1 reads SGHDN; CDR2 reads FVKESK. The length of the CDR3 is 12 residues. Trimming removed 0 bases from V and 9 bases from J, with 6 bases in between.

This chain uses TRBV30 with TRBJ2-7; 10 bases are a match to TRBD1. The germline V gene has CDR1 GTSNPN and CDR2 SVGIG (reference sequence). Unmatched junction bases numbered 5, after V lost 0 bases and J lost 6 bases. The CDR3 sequence is 14 residues long. CDR3 nucleotide sequence: TGTGCCTGGAGTGTCTCGGGACAGGGGTCCGAGCAGTACTTC. Protein sequence: CAWSVSGQGSEQYF.

CDR3 sequence: CASSVDPSGGAQETQYF. The CDR3 nucleotides read TGTGCCAGCAGCGTAGACCCTAGCGGGGGGGCCCAAGAGACCCAGTACTTC. The V and J genes are TRBV9 and TRBJ2-5; 12 bases agree with TRBD2. The V gene's germline CDR1 is SGDLS and CDR2 YYNGEE. This CDR3 region has 17 residues. The trim removed 0 bases at V and 1 base at J, leaving 4 bases unmatched. Supplemented by reference TRBV9 and TRBJ2-5, the full variable domain reads DSGVTQTPKHLITATGQRVTLRCSPRSGDLSVYWYQQSLDQGLQFLIQYYNGEERAKGNILERFSAQQFPDLHSELNLSSLELGDSALYFCASSVDPSGGAQETQYFGPGTRLLVL.

The chain is built from TRBV4-3 and TRBJ2-3, with D maybe TRBD1 (5 bases). The CDR3 extends over 16 amino acids. V was trimmed by 0 bases and J by 1 base, leaving 11 bases between them. Germline loops: CDR1 LGHNA, CDR2 YSLEER. Written as DNA, the CDR3 is TGCGCCAGCAGCCAAGACCGGCAGGGTGGCACAGATACGCAGTATTTT. Protein product: CASSQDRQGGTDTQYF.

The genes are TRBV15 and TRBJ2-2; TRBD1 agrees at 8 bases. V was clipped by 1 base and J by 5 bases; unmatched bases: 9. Per germline, CDR1 LNHNV and CDR2 YYDKDF (reference sequence). The CDR3 sequence is 17 residues long. CDR3 in DNA: TGTGCCACCAGCAGAGTAGGAGACAGGGGAGGAACCGGGGAGCTGTTTTTT. This sequence encodes CATSRVGDRGGTGELFF.

V and J are TRBV19 and TRBJ2-4, with D maybe TRBD2 (6 bases). The germline gives CDR1 LNHDA, CDR2 SQIVND (reference sequence). This CDR3 region has 15 residues. Trimming removed 0 bases from V and 8 bases from J, with 14 bases in between. This CDR3 reads CASSIDPIRRDIQYF. In nucleotides, the CDR3 is TGTGCCAGTAGTATAGATCCAATAAGGAGGGACATTCAGTACTTC.

This clone has more than one count but fewer than ten. V usage is TRBV7-2 and J usage is TRBJ1-1; D uncertain. The CDR3 sequence is 13 residues long. Germline values: CDR1 SGHTA, CDR2 FQGNSA. V dropped 1 base and J dropped 5 bases, with 8 bases sitting between them. The CDR3 is CASSLGSETEAFF. CDR3 nucleotides: TGTGCCAGCAGCTTAGGCTCGGAGACTGAAGCTTTCTTT.